These 2 T cell receptor beta chains came from one sample sequenced in a study of radiation and T cells in renal cell carcinoma. As for treatment: treatment-naive control, cytoreductive nephrectomy. Clones were read by immunoSEQ multiplex PCR, and TCRdb kept only the in-frame ones, dropping some. The profile shows some 20,000 clones, around 63% of them singletons. Sequenced material: tumor tissue, taken from a patient whose treatment was nephrectomy without radiotherapy. The receptor set was obtained from a man aged 45-65 years with renal cell carcinoma.

The sample holds one count of this clone. DNA of the CDR3: TGTGCCAGCAGCCCCCCGGGAACTTATGGCTACACCTTC. Translated: CASSPPGTYGYTF. The rearrangement links TRBV5-6 to TRBJ1-2; D is uncertain. Germline lookup yields CDR1 SGHDT and CDR2 YYEEEE. The CDR3 covers 13 residues. The V gene lost 4 bases and the J gene lost 5 bases, with 12 bases spanning the gap.

V is TRBV5-1 and J is TRBJ2-3; D not resolved. The V and J ends lost 3 bases and 6 bases respectively, with 8 bases between them. Germline loops: CDR1 SGHRS, CDR2 YFSETQ. This CDR3 comprises 12 residues. The CDR3 DNA follows: TGCGCCAGCAGCTACATCTCGGATACGCAGTATTTT. This codes for CASSYISDTQYF.